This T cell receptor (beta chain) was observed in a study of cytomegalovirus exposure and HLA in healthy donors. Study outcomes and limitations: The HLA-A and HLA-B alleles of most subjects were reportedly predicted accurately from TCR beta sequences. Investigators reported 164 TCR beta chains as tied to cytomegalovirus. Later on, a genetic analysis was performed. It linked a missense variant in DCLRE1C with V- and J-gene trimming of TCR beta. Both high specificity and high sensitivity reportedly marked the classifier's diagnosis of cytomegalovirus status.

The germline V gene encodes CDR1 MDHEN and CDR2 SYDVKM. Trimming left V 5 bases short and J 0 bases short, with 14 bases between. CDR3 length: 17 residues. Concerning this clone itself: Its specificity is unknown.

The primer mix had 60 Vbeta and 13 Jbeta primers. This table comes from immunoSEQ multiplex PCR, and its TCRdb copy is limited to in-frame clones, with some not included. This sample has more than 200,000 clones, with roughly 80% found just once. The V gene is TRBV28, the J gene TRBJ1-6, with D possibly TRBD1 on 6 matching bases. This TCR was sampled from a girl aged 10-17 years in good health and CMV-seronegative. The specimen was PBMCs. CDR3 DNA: TGTGCCAGCAGTCCCGGACAGTTAAGCTCCTATAATTCACCCCTCCACTTT. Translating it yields CASSPGQLSSYNSPLHF.